This TCR beta chain was observed in a study of blood T cell repertoires in COVID-19. Generated by immunoSEQ multiplex PCR, the TCRdb table keeps only in-frame clones and is missing some. This table has about 33,000 clones, over 85% appearing once. The trim removed 6 bases at V and 3 bases at J, leaving 6 bases unmatched. Germline values: CDR1 SNHLY, CDR2 FYNNEI. CDR3 length: 14 residues. The receptor comes from a male donor with active COVID-19. The V call is TRBV2, the J call TRBJ2-7; 9 bases are a match to TRBD1. Source material: peripheral blood. As DNA, the CDR3 is TGTGCCAGCAGACAGACAGGGGGGATCTACGAGCAGTACTTC. It is translated as CASRQTGGIYEQYF.